This T cell receptor beta chain derives from a study of cytomegalovirus exposure and HLA in healthy donors (dated by TCRdb to the late 2010s). Background on the whole study: An earlier analysis of approximately 590 of the donors reported 250 to 350 Gb of sequence data and around 110 million unique TCR beta sequences from about 200 million T cells. Along with the roughly 700-subject first cohort, a separate validation cohort of over a hundred different subjects was used. The study profiled the T cell repertoires of under 700 subjects by immunosequencing and related them to cytomegalovirus serostatus. All discovery cohort repertoires had been generated on a single sequencing platform. Alongside the repertoire data, information on donor age, sex, ethnicity and CMV serostatus was compiled. Genome-wide SNP genotypes for about 60% of the roughly 700 donors were used in a later genetic analysis, which treated that subset as a discovery cohort. An earlier analysis of approximately 640 of the donors applied high-throughput TCR beta sequencing to assess whether each TCR beta V gene segment acted as functional or pseudogenic. The aim of the study was to test whether cataloging public T cell receptors could identify signatures of past pathogen exposure. Typing coverage varied by locus: about 629-640 donors for A, B, C, DRB1 and DQB1; more than 500 for DQA1; 600 to 610 for DPA1; 450 to 480 for DPB1. Among some 400 genotyped donors of the cohort, an average of roughly 230,000 unique TCR beta nucleotide sequences was sequenced per donor, of which roughly 17% were non-productive. Of the roughly 410 genotyped donors, roughly 76% were placed in the genetic ancestry cluster associated with self-reported Caucasian donors. Both class I and class II loci were covered by HLA typing, at four-digit resolution. Rather than drawing on any new phenotypic data, the later analysis identified candidate immune exposures from TCR beta sequences and the way those sequences occurred across donors. To predict cytomegalovirus infection status, the study combined high-throughput TCR immunosequencing, statistical association of individual TCRs with disease status, and machine learning. To study patterns of TCR occurrence, a later analysis re-analyzed previously published TCR beta repertoires from under 750 donors and added high-resolution HLA genotyping. An early release covering approximately 600 HLA-typed donors comprised about 320 gigabases of sequencing data and roughly 86 million unique TCR sequences. Roughly 5 DR-DQ haplotypes were handled as single units for association and clustering, since linkage in the cohort was strong.

To note about this clone: The clone's antigen remains unknown. No much larger clonotype is one base removed from it; base qualities were not supplied.

Libraries were made using the immunoSEQ multiplex PCR assay. A mixture of 60 forward primers for TCR Vbeta segments and 13 reverse primers for TCR Jbeta segments was used in the multiplex PCR. Amplification of the CDR3 region of rearranged TCR beta genes was performed with a multiplex PCR assay on genomic DNA. The Illumina HiSeq System was used to sequence the amplified TCR beta libraries as 87-base-pair reads. The study's processing was this. Across the 670 or so repertoires, a later analysis counted 60 million to 90 million unique TCR beta chains, approximately 12 million of which were shared by at least two donors. Raw reads were error-corrected and collapsed into unique sequences by a nearest-neighbor algorithm in which closely related sequences were merged to remove PCR and sequencing errors. Alignment of CDR3 sequences to IMGT reference sequences was used to assign V, D and J gene segments. For a sequence to be retained, a match of at least six nucleotides was required to both a V gene segment and a J gene segment. A rearrangement counted as productive if the CDR3 had no stop codons and remained in frame with V and J, and every other rearrangement counted as non-productive. CDR3 was defined according to IMGT convention as the region running from the second conserved V-encoded cysteine to the conserved J-encoded phenylalanine. In an earlier analysis of more than 550 of the donors, sequences lacking an unambiguous match to a single V gene segment were excluded. An earlier analysis of some 500 of the donors classified V segments as functional when productive rearrangements were above 56.7% and as segregating when the standard deviation between donors was above 5%. A statistical classification framework was built for diagnosing cytomegalovirus status from the catalog of TCR beta chain sequences. A later analysis assigned V and J genes by comparing TCR nucleotide sequences with IMGT/GENE-DB human TR gene sequences. The TCRdist pipeline was used in a later analysis to assign CDR3 sequences and most-parsimonious VDJ recombination scenarios. In a later analysis, each TCR beta chain was defined by its CDR3 amino acid sequence together with its V-gene family, and reads without a unique V-gene family were excluded. To address suspected cross-contamination and a sequencing artifact, a later analysis removed a few hundred highly shared, low-generation-probability nucleotide sequences. For each public chain, a later analysis derived a clonal expansion index from normalized ranks of inferred template counts within each repertoire. A later analysis computed generation probabilities with a VDJ recombination model fitted to out-of-frame rearrangements, and checked the results against IGoR. In a later analysis, TCR-TCR, TCR-HLA and TCR-CMV co-occurrence was scored with hypergeometric tests, and a repertoire-size bias correction was applied to TCR pairs. In a later analysis, false discovery rates were estimated by permuting HLA or CMV assignments 20 times. In a later analysis, co-occurring TCRs were grouped with DBSCAN, and TCRdist sequence similarity was added when clustering was performed within HLA-allele-positive subsets. Repertoires with fewer than 30,000 or more than 120,000 public chains, plus five repertoires with anomalous nucleotide sharing, were excluded from co-occurrence clustering. This immuneACCESS table, as held by TCRdb, lists in-frame sequences with V and J called but not all clones. Of the missing ones, under half trace to an unresolved V gene in checked studies; the others have no known cause. Clone size and the V and J calls come from that table; the DNA yielded D and trimming. Across this sample there are tens of thousands of clones, with roughly 79% seen only once. 3% to 4% of the sample rests with the top ten.

The full study reports these points: Sequencing depth was assumed to be roughly uniform across donors in the presence/absence analyses, though that assumption may not hold. Over 15 rarely observed V segments, including chromosome 9 orphons, were excluded from the earlier analysis of some 590 of the donors because counts were too low. The study gave a list of under 200 TCR beta chains associated with cytomegalovirus. According to a later genetic analysis, donors in an Asian-associated ancestry cluster had fewer N-insertions in productive TCRs than the approximately 690-donor mean. Correlated functional status among segregating V segments might be attributable to linkage disequilibrium, but an unknown experimental factor could not be ruled out. While some public TCRs were present in many individuals, most TCR sequences turned up only very rarely across donors. A later analysis found that HLA-associated TCR beta chains were more clonally expanded and had lower generation probabilities than equally common non-associated chains. Because some donors lacked HLA typing at each locus, the association tests relied only on the typed subset. A few of the identified cytomegalovirus-associated TCR beta chains were confirmed in vitro to be specific for cytomegalovirus antigens. CMV serostatus was the only immune exposure information available for the cohort. A further reported finding was that TCR beta sequences accurately predicted the HLA-A and HLA-B alleles for most subjects in the first cohort. A later analysis reported that several top co-occurrence clusters appeared linked to parvovirus B19, influenza, CMV and Epstein-Barr virus. Assigning TCR associations to individual alleles was difficult when HLA alleles, especially DR and DQ, strongly co-occurred. The cohort was sequenced for TCR beta chains only, and without alpha or paired-chain data the features that could be detected were limited. In a later analysis, the rate of TCR association differed among HLA loci, with DRB1 alleles having the most associated TCRs and HLA-C alleles having the fewest. A later analysis associated about 18,000 TCR beta sequences with specific HLA alleles at a false discovery rate of 0.05. A later analysis found that most CMV-associated TCR beta chains appeared HLA-restricted, with HLA associations seemingly driven largely by CMV exposure. Some IMGT-functional V segments, including TRBV6-2 and TRBV6-3, could not be distinguished by the 87-base-pair reads and were therefore excluded. The authors suggested that the approach could potentially be extended to other disease states and immunological phenotypes. A group of highly shared sequence variants was considered likely to be a technical artifact of the sequencing pipeline. Broadly in line with IMGT annotations, most TCR beta V segments showed up in productive rearrangements about 90% or about 30% of the time in an earlier analysis of several hundred of the donors. Cytomegalovirus status was reported to be diagnosed by the classifier with high specificity and sensitivity in both the original and validation cohorts. In a later genetic analysis, a missense DCLRE1C variant was associated with V-gene and J-gene trimming of TCR beta chains, and the association was replicated in an independent cohort.

Trimming removed 3 bases from V and 6 bases from J, leaving 6 bases between the germline ends. CDR1 SGHNT and CDR2 YENEEA were looked up in the germline V gene. CDR3 length: 12 amino acids, cysteine to phenylalanine. Only the CDR3 DNA is retained, 36 bases long and in frame from the first base. The cohort consisted of 650 to 850 healthy bone marrow donors. All cohort members were sampled while nominally healthy, although unrecorded immune exposures were likely present. The donor was CMV seronegative and was included in the group of over 300 seronegative cohort members. A peripheral blood sample was provided by each donor, and peripheral blood mononuclear cells were used for TCR beta sequencing. The Qiagen DNeasy Blood Extraction Kit was used to extract genomic DNA from the blood cell samples.

The sequence is built from TRBV11-3 and TRBJ2-1, with the D gene not clear enough to name. Sequencing used PBMCs. This sequence was found in a middle-aged woman in good health and CMV-seronegative. The nucleotide sequence reads as follows: TGTGCCAGCAGCTTCTCTTCCAATGAGCAGTTCTTC. Its amino acids are CASSFSSNEQFF.